The 27 T cell receptor beta chains reported below all come from one sample, sequenced in a study of CXCR3-negative and CXCR3-positive naive CD8 T cells. Broader study findings: More hydrophobic TRB CDR3s occurred in CXCR3-positive than in CXCR3-negative naive cells.

Their cognate antigens are unknown. cDNA libraries for TRB were generated by 5' RACE incorporating UMI labels. After re-calling the 5' RACE reads, TCRdb lists one entry per CDR3 protein, DNA absent. The sample's table shows tens of thousands of distinct CDR3 sequences. Sequencing used naive CXCR3+ CD8+ T cells from blood. Regarding subset: CD45RO-CCR7+CD27+CD95- naive CD8+ T cells expressing CXCR3 (TNR3+). These receptors all stem from a human donor in good health. Some clones in this sample may be carry-over from other donors' samples.

The chain links TRBV7-2 to TRBJ2-3; TCRdb lists TRBD1, though no DNA is available to test this call. The CDR3 length is 15 residues. Germline V gene lookup returns CDR1 SGHTA and CDR2 FQGNSA. The CDR3 here is CASMQTGGRTDTQYF.

This CDR3 is CASSQRPGANTEAFF. The chain combines TRBV4-1 with TRBJ1-1; lacking DNA, the TRBD1 call made by TCRdb goes unchecked. Per the germline V gene, CDR1 is MGHRA and CDR2 is YSYEKL. The CDR3 sequence is 15 residues long.

The rearrangement links TRBV29-1 to TRBJ2-3. In germline, CDR1 is SQVTM, CDR2 ANQGSEA. This CDR3 contains 11 residues. This chain's CDR3 is CSVDLLDTQYF.

This rearrangement joins TRBV29-1 to TRBJ2-7; the D call from TCRdb, TRBD2, cannot be confirmed without DNA. The CDR3 is 13 residues long. Germline CDR1 is SQVTM and CDR2 is ANQGSEA. CDR3 region: CSVEVAGVGEQYF.

The chain links TRBV29-1 to TRBJ2-1. The CDR3 runs 14 residues. Germline lookup yields CDR1 SQVTM and CDR2 ANQGSEA. Here the CDR3 reads CSVVAGSSYNEQFF.

The CDR3 sequence: CASSFRDTQYF. The chain joins TRBV28 to TRBJ2-3. This CDR3 contains 11 residues. Per germline, CDR1 MDHEN and CDR2 SYDVKM.

V and J are TRBV7-6 and TRBJ2-2. In germline, CDR1 is SGHVS, CDR2 FNYEAQ. The CDR3 loop spans 14 amino acids. The CDR3 region is CASSFGTDTGELFF. Variable domain in full (rest from reference TRBV7-6 and TRBJ2-2): GAGVSQSPRYKVTKRGQDVALRCDPISGHVSLYWYRQALGQGPEFLTYFNYEAQQDKSGLPNDRFSAERPEGSISTLTIQRTEQRDSAMYRCASSFGTDTGELFFGEGSRLTVL.

The V gene is TRBV4-3, the J gene TRBJ2-1; the D call of TRBD1 rests on TCRdb alone, since no DNA is present to check it. Germline CDR1 LGHNA, CDR2 YSLEER. This CDR3 is built from 18 residues. CDR3 amino acids: CASSQGSASVSPRFGQFF.

The chain employs TRBV29-1 and TRBJ1-5; the D call from TCRdb, TRBD1, cannot be confirmed without DNA. The germline gives CDR1 SQVTM, CDR2 ANQGSEA. The CDR3 contains 12 residues. The CDR3 loop is CSGLGGLKPQHF.

J is TRBJ2-2 and V is TRBV5-1; the D gene TCRdb calls, TRBD1, cannot be checked with no DNA. Per the germline V gene, CDR1 is SGHRS and CDR2 is YFSETQ. The CDR3 has 15 amino acids. CDR3 region: CTSSLYQGNTGELFF.

This chain joins TRBV7-6 and TRBJ2-1; TCRdb names TRBD1, which stays unverified in the absence of DNA. This CDR3 is 16 amino acids long. CDR1 and CDR2 (germline): SGHVS, FNYEAQ. The chain's CDR3 is CASSLKGTGDYNEQFF.

The chain combines TRBV12-3 or TRBV12-4 with TRBJ2-1; TCRdb's D call, TRBD2, is unchecked because there is no DNA. The CDR3 runs to 15 residues. The CDR3 is CASSLDGTIYNEQIF.

The chain carries TRBV4-1 and TRBJ2-7. CDR3 length equals 14 residues. Germline loops: CDR1 MGHRA, CDR2 YSYEKL. The CDR3 is CASSQGIFSYEQYF.

The CDR3 spells CASTSPGLYYLRETQYF. The genes are TRBV21-1 and TRBJ2-5; TCRdb designates TRBD2, a call that cannot be tested without DNA. TRBV21-1 is a pseudogene locus. CDR3 length: 17 amino acids.

The chain combines TRBV7-3 with TRBJ2-2. Germline V lookup: CDR1 SGHTA, CDR2 FQGTGA. This CDR3 contains 12 residues. CDR3 loop: CASRQYTGELFF.

The CDR3 is CASSLAGGLYNEQFF. The rearrangement uses TRBV6-5 and TRBJ2-1; TCRdb gives TRBD2 as the D gene, but with no DNA this cannot be confirmed. This CDR3 has 15 amino acids. The germline CDR1 and CDR2 sequences are MNHEY and SVGAGI.

The chain links TRBV6-5 to TRBJ2-3. Germline V lookup: CDR1 MNHEY, CDR2 SVGAGI. The length of the CDR3 is 14 residues. The CDR3: CASSYSRGTDTQYF.

The chain carries TRBV2 and TRBJ2-1; TCRdb's D gene call, TRBD1, goes unchecked for lack of DNA. The CDR3 is made up of 14 amino acids. Germline CDR1 is SNHLY and CDR2 is FYNNEI. The CDR3 loop is CASTLDTLRNEQFF.

The V call is TRBV4-2, the J call TRBJ2-7. This CDR3 comprises 19 residues. Germline CDR1 reads LGHNA; CDR2 reads YNFKEQ. The CDR3: CASSQAIQATLLIPYEQYF.

The chain recombines TRBV20-1 with TRBJ2-1; TCRdb outputs TRBD2, but without DNA this stays unchecked. The CDR3 runs to 13 residues. Germline V gene lookup returns CDR1 DFQATT and CDR2 SNEGSKA (reference sequence). This CDR3 reads CSPGLAEYNEQFF.

This chain's CDR3 is CASSQQGNTEAFF. The V gene is TRBV6-6, the J gene TRBJ1-1; there is no DNA to check the TCRdb D call of TRBD1. The CDR3 covers 13 residues. CDR1 and CDR2 (germline): MNHNY, SVGAGI (reference sequence).

The chain uses TRBV27 and TRBJ2-7; absent DNA, TCRdb's TRBD1 call cannot be checked. The germline V gene encodes CDR1 MNHEY and CDR2 SMNVEV (reference sequence). This CDR3 spans 13 amino acids. CDR3 region: CASSFGTENEQYF.

This chain connects TRBV6-5 to TRBJ1-1; TCRdb reports TRBD1, a call that lacks DNA to check it against. The CDR3 loop spans 11 amino acids. Germline CDR1 MNHEY, CDR2 SVGAGI. The CDR3 reads CATGQSSEAFF.

The chain couples TRBV3-1 to TRBJ2-7; TCRdb outputs TRBD1, but without DNA this stays unchecked. CDR3 length: 14 residues. Germline CDR1 and CDR2: LGHDT and YNNKEL (reference sequence). The CDR3 region is CASSQGHQGYEQYF.

The CDR3 loop is CASSPRQAGANEQFF. The rearrangement links TRBV9 to TRBJ2-1; the D call of TRBD1 rests on TCRdb alone, since no DNA is present to check it. The CDR3 spans 15 residues. Germline CDR1 SGDLS, CDR2 YYNGEE.

The chain is built from TRBV6-5 and TRBJ2-2; TCRdb outputs TRBD1, but without DNA this stays unchecked. The CDR3 consists of 14 residues. Germline assignment: CDR1 MNHEY and CDR2 SVGAGI. CDR3 amino acids: CASSYQTGAGELFF.

The rearrangement links TRBV7-3 to TRBJ2-1; the TCRdb D gene call, TRBD2, has no DNA to confirm it. CDR1 and CDR2 from the germline V gene are SGHTA and FQGTGA. The CDR3 is made up of 15 amino acids. The CDR3 here is CASSPSWQSYNEQFF.